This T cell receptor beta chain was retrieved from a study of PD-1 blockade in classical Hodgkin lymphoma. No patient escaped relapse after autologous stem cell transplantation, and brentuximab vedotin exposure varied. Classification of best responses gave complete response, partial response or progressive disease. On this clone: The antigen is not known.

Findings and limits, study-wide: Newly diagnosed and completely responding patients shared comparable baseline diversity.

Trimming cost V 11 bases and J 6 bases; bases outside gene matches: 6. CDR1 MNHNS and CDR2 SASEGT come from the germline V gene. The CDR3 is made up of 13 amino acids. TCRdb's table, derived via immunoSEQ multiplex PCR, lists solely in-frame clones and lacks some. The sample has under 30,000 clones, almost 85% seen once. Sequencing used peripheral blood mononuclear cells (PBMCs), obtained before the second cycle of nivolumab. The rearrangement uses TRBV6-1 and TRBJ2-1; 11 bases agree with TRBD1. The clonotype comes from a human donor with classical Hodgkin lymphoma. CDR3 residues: CAHRGQGANEQFF. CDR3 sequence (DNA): TGTGCCCACCGTGGACAGGGGGCCAATGAGCAGTTCTTC.